This TCR beta chain was sequenced in a study of blood T cell repertoires in COVID-19. Background on the study: Sources were T cells, B-cell-depleted T cells, or PBMCs; the material itself was cDNA or gDNA.

The repertoire was sequenced with immunoSEQ multiplex PCR; TCRdb's copy has only in-frame clones and lacks some. The table has just over 200,000 clones, just over 85% seen once. V was pared by 5 bases and J by 9 bases, with 22 bases between. This CDR3 region has 15 residues. Germline CDR1 WNHNN, CDR2 SYGVQD (reference sequence). The specimen sequenced was peripheral blood. This receptor was identified in a man older than 75 with acute or convalescent COVID-19. The V gene is TRBV10-1, the J gene TRBJ2-5, with a possible D match to TRBD2 (6 bases). The CDR3 loop reads CASSRDPGAAAAQYF. In DNA form, the CDR3 reads TGCGCCAGCAGTCGAGACCCGGGAGCGGCAGCGGCCCAGTACTTC.